Presented here are 22 T cell receptor beta chains from one specimen sequenced in a study of T cell responses to AZD1222 COVID-19 vaccine. The method was immunoSEQ multiplex PCR; TCRdb's version includes in-frame clones alone and lacks a portion of them. The table shows some 130,000 clones, with approximately 91% occurring only once. The starting material was peripheral blood, obtained 28 days after the second AZD1222 dose. These receptors all stem from an adult who received the AZD1222 COVID-19 vaccine.

The gene calls are TRBV5-1 and TRBJ2-1; 7 bases fit TRBD2. This CDR3 contains 13 residues. V lost 4 bases to trimming and J lost 10 bases; unmatched junction nucleotides: 8. CDR1 SGHRS and CDR2 YFSETQ come from the germline V gene. The CDR3 nucleotides are TGCGCCAGCAGCGTGGGGGAGGGTCTCGAGCAGTTCTTC. Translated: CASSVGEGLEQFF.

The table lists this clone with a count of one. The CDR3 loop reads CASRLGSGETQYF. CDR3 DNA: TGTGCCAGCAGACTAGGAAGTGGAGAGACCCAGTACTTC. The chain recombines TRBV3-1 (or the pseudogene TRBV3-2) with TRBJ2-5, with D perhaps matching TRBD2 (5 bases). The CDR3 extends over 13 amino acids. Germline V gives CDR1 LGHDT, CDR2 YNNKEL (reference sequence). With 6 bases removed from V and 4 bases from J, the gap between germline ends came to 12 bases.

This sequence joins TRBV11-2 and TRBJ2-3, with 7 bases that match TRBD1. The CDR3 sequence is 14 residues long. V shed 4 bases, J shed 2 bases, and the junction held 3 bases outside the gene matches. Germline V gene data show CDR1 as SGHAT and CDR2 as FQNNGV. The CDR3: CASSSGQFTDTQYF. The CDR3 bases are TGTGCCAGCAGCTCGGGACAGTTCACAGATACGCAGTATTTT.

The chain carries TRBV9 and TRBJ2-1, with 12 bases that match TRBD2. V shed 3 bases, J shed 8 bases, and the junction held 3 bases outside the gene matches. Germline V gives CDR1 SGDLS, CDR2 YYNGEE. CDR3 size: 14 residues. This chain's CDR3 is CASSATSGSYEQFF. The CDR3 DNA is TGTGCCAGCAGCGCGACTAGCGGGAGTTATGAGCAGTTCTTC. The full variable domain, rest sourced from reference TRBV9 and TRBJ2-1, is DSGVTQTPKHLITATGQRVTLRCSPRSGDLSVYWYQQSLDQGLQFLIQYYNGEERAKGNILERFSAQQFPDLHSELNLSSLELGDSALYFCASSATSGSYEQFFGPGTRLTVL.

This chain joins TRBV7-9 and TRBJ2-1, with D perhaps assigned TRBD1 or TRBD2 (7 bases each). This CDR3 contains 13 residues. The germline V gene encodes CDR1 SEHNR and CDR2 FQNEAQ (reference sequence). The germline V and J ends were trimmed by 5 bases and 9 bases, with 14 bases remaining between them. As DNA, the CDR3 is TGTGCCAGCAGCCCAGCAGGGGGGGGTGAGCAGTTCTTC. Protein: CASSPAGGGEQFF.

The gene calls are TRBV4-1 and TRBJ1-5; perhaps TRBD1 as D (5 bases). This CDR3 is built from 16 residues. V lost 0 bases, J lost 3 bases, and 12 bases lay in between. The V gene's germline CDR1 is MGHRA and CDR2 YSYEKL. The CDR3 loop is CASSQEQALINQPQHF. The CDR3 DNA reads as TGCGCCAGCAGCCAAGAACAGGCCCTTATCAATCAGCCCCAGCATTTT.

On this clone: This CDR3 is also generated by other DNA sequences in the sample. CDR3 loop: CASSLEGGTEAFF. CDR3 sequence (DNA): TGTGCCAGCAGCTTAGAGGGAGGCACTGAAGCTTTCTTT. This rearrangement joins TRBV7-9 to TRBJ1-1; no reliable D call. Germline loops: CDR1 SEHNR, CDR2 FQNEAQ (reference sequence). The CDR3 is 13 residues long. V was trimmed by 1 base and J by 4 bases, leaving 7 bases between them.

This clone turned up a few times. This chain connects TRBV7-9 to TRBJ1-5; no clear D. The V end lost 3 bases, the J end lost 6 bases, and 12 bases lay between the germline ends. The length of the CDR3 is 14 residues. Looked up from germline, CDR1 is SEHNR and CDR2 is FQNEAQ (reference sequence). DNA for the CDR3: TGTGCCAGCAGCTTTAGCGACACAAGTCAGCCCCAGCATTTT. Translating it yields CASSFSDTSQPQHF.

The rearrangement joins TRBV7-9 to TRBJ1-5, with 10 bases fitting TRBD1. The CDR3 has 15 residues. The V segment lost 5 bases and the J segment 2 bases; nucleotides outside the gene matches: 3. The V gene's germline CDR1 is SEHNR and CDR2 FQNEAQ (reference sequence). As DNA, the CDR3 is TGTGCCAGCAGCAGACAGGGGGCCGGCAATCAGCCCCAGCATTTT. Its protein is CASSRQGAGNQPQHF. The full variable domain, in which reference TRBV7-9 and TRBJ1-5 provide the parts outside the CDR3, is DTGVSQNPRHKITKRGQNVTFRCDPISEHNRLYWYRQTLGQGPEFLTYFQNEAQLEKSRLLSDRFSAERPKGSFSTLEIQRTEQGDSAMYLCASSRQGAGNQPQHFGDGTRLSIL.

The chain employs TRBV9 and TRBJ2-7, with 11 bases lining up with TRBD2. The V segment lost 4 bases and the J segment 3 bases; nucleotides outside the gene matches: 6. The CDR3 length is 15 residues. Germline V lookup: CDR1 SGDLS, CDR2 YYNGEE. The CDR3 region is CASSITTSGVYEQYF. The CDR3, as DNA: TGTGCCAGCAGCATAACGACTAGCGGGGTCTACGAGCAGTACTTC.

The chain is built from TRBV29-1 and TRBJ2-7, with 7 positions matching TRBD1. The CDR3 loop spans 13 amino acids. V was clipped by 4 bases and J by 3 bases; unmatched bases: 6. CDR1 is SQVTM, CDR2 ANQGSEA, per germline. CDR3 sequence (DNA): TGCAGCGTTGGACAGGGATACGGCTACGAGCAGTACTTC. This encodes CSVGQGYGYEQYF.

The V call is TRBV7-6, the J call TRBJ2-3, with 15 positions matching TRBD2. Germline V lookup: CDR1 SGHVS, CDR2 FNYEAQ. V shed 5 bases, J shed 2 bases, and the junction held 5 bases outside the gene matches. The CDR3 loop spans 17 amino acids. The CDR3 region is CASSRGLAGGTTDTQYF. For the CDR3, the DNA is TGTGCCAGCAGCCGGGGACTAGCGGGAGGTACCACAGATACGCAGTATTTT.

CDR3 in DNA: TGTGCCAGCAGACAGGGTCAGACTGGAAACACCATATATTTT. This encodes CASRQGQTGNTIYF. The chain uses TRBV28 and TRBJ1-3, with a possible D match to TRBD1 (6 bases). V gave up 6 bases and J gave up 2 bases, with 11 bases separating them. Germline values: CDR1 MDHEN, CDR2 SYDVKM. The CDR3 sequence is 14 residues long.

The CDR3 region has the DNA TGTGCCAGCAGCTTCCAGGGGGCGGACACTGAAGCTTTCTTT. This codes for CASSFQGADTEAFF. The gene calls are TRBV11-2 and TRBJ1-1; the match to TRBD1 covers 8 bases. This CDR3 contains 14 residues. V lost 3 bases to trimming and J lost 3 bases; unmatched junction nucleotides: 3. Germline V gives CDR1 SGHAT, CDR2 FQNNGV.

The chain's CDR3 is CASSVGRKMNTEAFF. As DNA, the CDR3 is TGTGCCAGCAGCGTAGGACGGAAGATGAACACTGAAGCTTTCTTT. The rearrangement links TRBV9 to TRBJ1-1; D gene ambiguous. This CDR3 contains 15 residues. Germline loops: CDR1 SGDLS, CDR2 YYNGEE. V shed 0 bases and J shed 0 bases, with 9 bases lying between them.

The gene calls are TRBV28 and TRBJ2-5, with TRBD1 as a possible D gene (5 bases). The V gene's germline CDR1 is MDHEN and CDR2 SYDVKM. The CDR3 is 12 amino acids. V lost 6 bases and J 5 bases, leaving 10 bases between the germline ends. The CDR3 sequence: CASRGAGETQYF. CDR3 bases: TGTGCCAGCAGAGGGGCCGGGGAGACCCAGTACTTC.

The rearrangement links TRBV28 to TRBJ1-3; 7 bases align to TRBD1. In germline, CDR1 is MDHEN, CDR2 SYDVKM. The CDR3 contains 12 residues. J gave up 7 bases and V 11 bases, and 8 bases lay outside the gene matches. The chain's CDR3 is CAGGGQQNTIYF. CDR3 nucleotide sequence: TGTGCCGGGGGGGGACAGCAGAACACCATATATTTT.

This clone appeared a few times. The chain employs TRBV11-3 and TRBJ2-5, with D perhaps assigned TRBD1 or TRBD2 (5 bases each). The CDR3 spans 14 residues. CDR1 and CDR2 from the germline V gene are SGHNT and YENEEA. V was shortened by 5 bases and J by 7 bases, with 17 bases between the two germline ends. This CDR3 reads CASSVRDGEGTQYF. Written as DNA, the CDR3 is TGTGCCAGCAGCGTTCGGGACGGAGAAGGGACCCAGTACTTC.

The V gene is TRBV10-3, the J gene TRBJ1-1, with a weak D call TRBD1 (5 bases). Trimming removed 10 bases at V and 3 bases at J, with 18 bases between. Germline V gene sequence: CDR1 ENHRY, CDR2 SYGVKD. This CDR3 spans 14 amino acids. The CDR3 DNA reads TGTGCCACCCAGCTTGCAGGGAGGCACACTGAAGCTTTCTTT. As protein: CATQLAGRHTEAFF.

V is TRBV6-5 and J is TRBJ2-1; 15 bases are a match to TRBD2. Germline lookup yields CDR1 MNHEY and CDR2 SVGAGI. J gave up 6 bases and V 8 bases, and 2 bases lay outside the gene matches. The CDR3 totals 14 residues. Written as DNA, the CDR3 is TGTGCCAGCCGGACTAGCGGGAGGGTCAATGAGCAGTTCTTC. Its protein is CASRTSGRVNEQFF.

The genes are TRBV3-1 (or the pseudogene TRBV3-2) and TRBJ1-2; TRBD1 might be the D (6 bases). The V gene's germline CDR1 is LGHDT and CDR2 YNNKEL (reference sequence). The CDR3 extends over 15 amino acids. V was trimmed by 4 bases and J by 1 base, leaving 13 bases between them. CDR3 in amino acids: CASSRDIPFNYGYTF. CDR3 coding DNA: TGTGCCAGCAGCCGGGACATACCCTTTAACTATGGCTACACCTTC.

V and J are TRBV2 and TRBJ2-7; 8 bases match TRBD1. This CDR3 is 16 amino acids long. The V and J ends lost 7 bases and 2 bases, in that order; junction bases with no gene match: 13. Looked up from germline, CDR1 is SNHLY and CDR2 is FYNNEI. The CDR3 loop is CASTIGGDRLTYEQYF. The CDR3 coding sequence is TGTGCCAGCACCATCGGCGGGGACAGGCTTACCTACGAGCAGTACTTC.